The source of this T cell receptor (beta chain) is a study of OX40 agonist ivuxolimab in advanced cancers. Looking at the study overall: Participants, around 80% male, averaged roughly 59 years of age, ranging from about 23 to 79.

TCRdb's copy holds only in-frame clones and misses some; the assay was immunoSEQ multiplex PCR. Here the sample spans tens of thousands of clones, approximately 85% being singletons. Baseline, cycle 4 day 1, and cycle 7 day 1 were the blood sampling points. CDR1 and CDR2 from the germline V gene are SGHRS and YFSETQ. The CDR3 is 14 amino acids. V gave up 3 bases and J gave up 4 bases; unmatched junction bases: 4. The sample in question was CD4+ or CD8+ T cells sorted from blood, obtained in a trial of the OX40 agonist ivuxolimab. This sequence was found in an adult with an advanced solid tumor such as melanoma, head and neck, liver or kidney cancer. This chain uses TRBV5-1 with TRBJ1-3; 7 bases are a match to TRBD1. DNA of the CDR3: TGCGCCAGCAGCTCTGGGACAGCCGGAAACACCATATATTTT. This translates into CASSSGTAGNTIYF.